Many counts were recorded for the clone carrying this T cell receptor (beta chain). The data stem from a study of CDR3 diversity in severe acne. TCRdb recomputed calls from the PCR reads with MiXCR, one row per CDR3 protein. This sample has about 97,000 distinct CDR3 sequences, with roughly half found just once. The CDR3 spans 15 residues. Between the trimmed V and J ends, which lost 4 bases and 4 bases, there was a span of 17 bases. Per germline, CDR1 SGHTS and CDR2 YDEGEE. This chain connects TRBV5-8 to TRBJ1-1; unclear D gene. Sequenced sample: blood. The source is a male donor with acne. This CDR3 reads CASSRVDKWGTEAFF. DNA for the CDR3: TGTGCCAGCAGCAGGGTTGACAAATGGGGCACTGAAGCTTTCTTT. Looking up the rest from reference TRBV5-8 and TRBJ1-1 gives the full variable domain: EAGVTQSPTHLIKTRGQQATLRCSPISGHTSVYWYQQALGLGLQFLLWYDEGEERNRGNFPPRFSGRQFPNYSSELNVNALELEDSALYLCASSRVDKWGTEAFFGQGTRLTVV.